This T cell receptor (beta chain) stems from a study of blood T cells in healthy people across ages (dated by TCRdb to between 2015 and 2017). Background for the entire study: Template switching captured roughly one uniquely barcoded TCR beta cDNA molecule per two T cells in model experiments. To avoid experimental bias, donors of different ages were distributed randomly across sequencing lanes. Using deep sequencing normalized with unique cDNA molecular identifiers, the study measured how TCR beta repertoire diversity changes with age. The donors were divided into four age groups: young (average approximately 17 years), middle-aged (approximately 39), aged (approximately 59) and long-lived (82). Using the same blood draw, the study looked at two additional independent replicas of 1 million unique cDNA reads for two donors, one aged 18 to 29 and the other aged 80 or older. The research as a whole found: Observed TCR beta diversity per million T cells fell roughly linearly with age, and a significant reduction was already apparent by age approximately 40. Compared with the aged group, the long-lived group had more naive CD4+ T cells, fewer expanded clones and increased TCR diversity, suggesting age selection. Estimates of total diversity based on one million sequenced T cells were regarded as lower bounds and as underestimates. There was a strong correlation between observed TCR beta diversity and the percentage of naive T cells measured by flow cytometry. Because profiling used bulk unsorted PBMCs, naive and antigen-experienced compartments could not be compared conclusively. Because the CMV infection status of the donors was unknown, age-related changes in expanded clonotypes may potentially have been confounded.

CDR1 and CDR2, per the germline V gene, are LGHNT and FRNRAP. From the cysteine up to the phenylalanine, the CDR3 has a length of 16 residues. The read is trimmed to its CDR3 DNA, 48 bases read in frame from base 1. Trimming removed 5 bases from V and 6 bases from J; the gene matches leave 11 bases unexplained. In regard to this clonotype: Its antigen is currently not known. Base quality data are lacking; no much larger clone is found one base away.

Donors were a few dozen systemically healthy Caucasian individuals from Russia aged roughly 6 to 95 years. Each donor gave ten milliliters of peripheral blood, drawn into EDTA-treated Vacutainer tubes. PBMCs were isolated by Ficoll-Paque density-gradient centrifugation, with at least 6 million obtained per sample. Total RNA, at least 5 micrograms per sample, was extracted from PBMCs with Trizol reagent. The percentages of naive CD45RAhigh/CD27high T cells were determined by flow cytometry on a PBMC aliquot from every donor. Receptor amplification or capture employed 5' RACE. These reads were obtained on an Illumina HiSeq 2500. A second PCR of roughly 7 to 11 cycles was performed with a sample-barcoded 5' primer and a J-beta primer mix. A unique molecular identifier was introduced onto each TCR beta cDNA molecule by a template-switch 5' adaptor carrying 12 random nucleotides. Each sample yielded at least 3 million CDR3-containing paired-end reads. First-strand cDNA was synthesized from all RNA with the Mint cDNA synthesis kit, primed by a TRBC-specific oligonucleotide. After uracil-DNA glycosylase treatment, a first 18-cycle PCR used universal primers M1SS and BC2_uni_R on all cDNA. Processing in the source paper ran as follows. For normalization, 1 million high-quality reads, each with a distinct molecular identifier, were randomly selected from each sample. Instead of being binned into consensus sequences, reads that shared molecular identifiers were thrown out. CDR3 identification, clonotype clustering and error correction used MiTCR with a Q25 quality threshold and the strictest error-elimination algorithm. A nonparametric unseen species model with Euler transformation was used to estimate a lower bound on total TCR beta diversity. TCRdb redid the processing of the public reads, applying fastp at Q25 and MiXCR, and retained in-frame beta chains. Identical CDR3 proteins give one entry, which carries the most common genes and DNA. The authors' filters were not applied to this entry. Counted in this sample were about 1.5 million distinct CDR3 sequences; approximately 43% of them appeared once. The ten largest clones capture around 4% of the sample.

This clonotype was obtained from a young woman in good health. Sequencing used blood. Recombination connected TRBV12-5 to TRBJ1-5, with 9 junctional bases fitting TRBD1. The nucleotide sequence reads TGTGCTAGTGGTCCCACTACGGGACAGGGAGGTCAGCCCCAGCATTTT. This encodes CASGPTTGQGGQPQHF.